A selection of T cell receptor beta chains follows, all from one sample in a study of T-cell reconstitution after alpha-beta-depleted transplantation in children. A single record per CDR3 protein comes from TCRdb applying MiXCR to the PCR reads. The repertoire holds approximately 290,000 distinct CDR3 sequences, with around 10% as singletons. The sequenced sample was peripheral blood, obtained 180 days after TCRalphabeta/CD19-depleted stem cell transplant. The receptors originated from a male patient under 10 years old who had a stem cell transplant for chronic granulomatous disease, so the T cells may come from the graft donor. Both conserved end residues are part of each CDR3. The order of the fields is D gene, clone size, J gene, V gene, CDR3 protein, CDR3 DNA. D genes are given only for firm matches. Clone size, where shown, is once, few, many, or a class for clones that have expanded.

d_call: TRBD2
clone_size: many
j_call: TRBJ2-3
v_call: TRBV20-1
cdr3_aa: CSARLRGKSDTQYF
cdr3_nt: TGCAGTGCTAGACTGCGGGGGAAGTCAGATACGCAGTATTTT

d_call: .
clone_size: many
j_call: TRBJ2-5
v_call: TRBV20-1
cdr3_aa: CSAAGQPTIKTQYF
cdr3_nt: TGCAGTGCTGCGGGACAGCCCACGATAAAGACCCAGTACTTC

d_call: .
clone_size: many
j_call: TRBJ2-5
v_call: TRBV7-2
cdr3_aa: CASSPSGKAETQYF
cdr3_nt: TGTGCCAGCAGCCCCTCGGGGAAGGCAGAGACCCAGTACTTC

d_call: .
clone_size: many
j_call: TRBJ2-7
v_call: TRBV12-3/TRBV12-4
cdr3_aa: CASTSSLDSYEQYF
cdr3_nt: TGTGCCAGCACCTCCAGCCTGGACAGCTACGAGCAGTACTTC

d_call: TRBD1
clone_size: many
j_call: TRBJ1-4
v_call: TRBV3-1
cdr3_aa: CASSQDQQGANEKLFF
cdr3_nt: TGTGCCAGCAGCCAAGATCAGCAGGGGGCAAATGAAAAACTGTTTTTT

d_call: .
clone_size: many
j_call: TRBJ2-3
v_call: TRBV20-1
cdr3_aa: CSERLADLGDTQYF
cdr3_nt: TGCAGTGAGAGATTAGCGGATTTAGGGGATACGCAGTATTTT

d_call: TRBD2
clone_size: many
j_call: TRBJ2-7
v_call: TRBV29-1
cdr3_aa: CSVIWTSGVIRSSYEQYF
cdr3_nt: TGCAGCGTAATCTGGACTAGCGGGGTAATTAGGAGCTCCTACGAGCAGTACTTC

d_call: .
clone_size: many
j_call: TRBJ2-6
v_call: TRBV6-5
cdr3_aa: CASSYGGAGANVLTF
cdr3_nt: TGTGCCAGCAGTTACGGGGGGGCCGGGGCCAACGTCCTGACTTTC

d_call: TRBD2
clone_size: many
j_call: TRBJ2-5
v_call: TRBV18
cdr3_aa: CASSPVGTRGETQYF
cdr3_nt: TGTGCCAGCTCACCGGTCGGGACTAGAGGAGAGACCCAGTACTTC

d_call: TRBD1
clone_size: many
j_call: TRBJ2-5
v_call: TRBV29-1
cdr3_aa: CSVHGTGAPQETQYF
cdr3_nt: TGCAGCGTTCACGGGACAGGGGCCCCCCAAGAGACCCAGTACTTC

d_call: .
clone_size: many
j_call: TRBJ2-7
v_call: TRBV5-6
cdr3_aa: CASSKSYEQYF
cdr3_nt: TGTGCCAGCAGCAAGAGTTACGAGCAGTACTTC

d_call: .
clone_size: many
j_call: TRBJ2-7
v_call: TRBV5-5
cdr3_aa: CASSWNGPNPYEQYF
cdr3_nt: TGTGCCAGCAGCTGGAACGGTCCAAACCCCTACGAGCAGTACTTC

d_call: .
clone_size: few
j_call: TRBJ2-5
v_call: TRBV27
cdr3_aa: CASTLRGGLETQYF
cdr3_nt: TGTGCCAGCACCCTTAGGGGGGGCTTGGAGACCCAGTACTTC

d_call: .
clone_size: many
j_call: TRBJ2-5
v_call: TRBV9
cdr3_aa: CASSVRSGQETQYF
cdr3_nt: TGTGCCAGCAGCGTAAGGAGCGGACAAGAGACCCAGTACTTC

d_call: TRBD2
clone_size: many
j_call: TRBJ2-1
v_call: TRBV9
cdr3_aa: CASSSTKRGLYEQFF
cdr3_nt: TGTGCCAGCAGTTCTACTAAGCGGGGGTTGTATGAGCAGTTCTTC

d_call: TRBD1
clone_size: many
j_call: TRBJ2-7
v_call: TRBV5-1
cdr3_aa: CASSSRQGETSYEQYF
cdr3_nt: TGCGCCAGCAGCTCACGACAGGGCGAGACCTCCTACGAGCAGTACTTC

d_call: .
clone_size: .
j_call: TRBJ1-3
v_call: TRBV7-2
cdr3_aa: CASSRGPFSGNTIYF
cdr3_nt: TGTGCCAGCAGCAGAGGACCGTTCTCTGGAAACACCATATATTTT

d_call: TRBD1
clone_size: many
j_call: TRBJ1-6
v_call: TRBV20-1
cdr3_aa: CSAKTGSGSPLHF
cdr3_nt: TGCAGTGCCAAGACAGGGTCTGGCTCACCCCTCCACTTT

d_call: TRBD1
clone_size: many
j_call: TRBJ2-4
v_call: TRBV5-1
cdr3_aa: CASRLARDSKNIQYF
cdr3_nt: TGCGCCAGCCGCTTGGCCCGGGACAGCAAAAACATTCAGTACTTC

d_call: .
clone_size: few
j_call: TRBJ2-7
v_call: TRBV12-2
cdr3_aa: CASRLTQILGQGGYEQYF
cdr3_nt: TGTGCAAGTCGCTTAACACAGATCCTGGGACAGGGGGGCTACGAGCAGTACTTC

d_call: TRBD1
clone_size: many
j_call: TRBJ2-2
v_call: TRBV24-1
cdr3_aa: CATSDPGQGSGELFF
cdr3_nt: TGTGCCACCAGTGACCCAGGACAGGGTTCCGGGGAGCTGTTTTTT

d_call: .
clone_size: .
j_call: TRBJ2-2
v_call: TRBV5-2
cdr3_aa: CAMGPGHNTGELFF
cdr3_nt: TGTGCCATGGGCCCGGGACACAACACCGGGGAGCTGTTTTTT

d_call: TRBD2
clone_size: many
j_call: TRBJ2-2
v_call: TRBV5-1
cdr3_aa: CASSLLAAGAGELFF
cdr3_nt: TGCGCCAGCAGCTTGCTAGCGGCGGGGGCCGGGGAGCTGTTTTTT

d_call: TRBD1
clone_size: many
j_call: TRBJ1-1
v_call: TRBV12-3/TRBV12-4
cdr3_aa: CASSLRQGAESEAFF
cdr3_nt: TGTGCCAGCAGTTTACGACAGGGGGCGGAATCTGAAGCTTTCTTT

d_call: TRBD2
clone_size: many
j_call: TRBJ2-7
v_call: TRBV7-8
cdr3_aa: CASSLSRSGRATTRVYEQYF
cdr3_nt: TGTGCCAGCAGCTTGTCACGGAGCGGGAGGGCCACAACTCGGGTCTACGAGCAGTACTTC

d_call: .
clone_size: many
j_call: TRBJ2-2
v_call: TRBV4-3
cdr3_aa: CASSPRERLETGELFF
cdr3_nt: TGCGCCAGCAGCCCCCGGGAGAGGTTGGAAACCGGGGAGCTGTTTTTT

d_call: .
clone_size: many
j_call: TRBJ2-3
v_call: TRBV25-1
cdr3_aa: CASSARRVGATDTQYF
cdr3_nt: TGTGCCAGCAGTGCTCGCCGAGTGGGGGCCACAGATACGCAGTATTTT

d_call: .
clone_size: many
j_call: TRBJ1-1
v_call: TRBV29-1
cdr3_aa: CSVEDLWSGTEAFF
cdr3_nt: TGCAGCGTTGAAGATCTTTGGAGCGGCACTGAAGCTTTCTTT

d_call: TRBD2
clone_size: many
j_call: TRBJ2-1
v_call: TRBV6-1
cdr3_aa: CASSGWGEGYNEQFF
cdr3_nt: TGTGCCAGCAGTGGTTGGGGGGAGGGGTACAATGAGCAGTTCTTC

d_call: TRBD1
clone_size: many
j_call: TRBJ1-5
v_call: TRBV12-3/TRBV12-4
cdr3_aa: CASSRDRFHARHF
cdr3_nt: TGTGCCAGCAGTCGGGACAGGTTCCATGCCCGGCATTTT

d_call: TRBD1
clone_size: many
j_call: TRBJ2-2
v_call: TRBV12-3/TRBV12-4
cdr3_aa: CASRRSTGGTGELFF
cdr3_nt: TGTGCCAGCAGACGGTCTACAGGGGGTACCGGGGAGCTGTTTTTT

d_call: .
clone_size: many
j_call: TRBJ2-1
v_call: TRBV7-2
cdr3_aa: CASSLEDRHNNEQFF
cdr3_nt: TGTGCCAGCAGCTTAGAGGACAGACATAACAATGAGCAGTTCTTC

d_call: TRBD1
clone_size: .
j_call: TRBJ2-5
v_call: TRBV5-4
cdr3_aa: CASGSGTEDQETQYF
cdr3_nt: TGTGCCAGCGGTTCCGGGACAGAGGACCAAGAGACCCAGTACTTC

d_call: .
clone_size: many
j_call: TRBJ1-6
v_call: TRBV20-1
cdr3_aa: CSARIRSDRLSPLHF
cdr3_nt: TGCAGTGCTAGAATCCGTTCGGACAGACTTTCACCCCTCCACTTT

d_call: .
clone_size: many
j_call: TRBJ2-3
v_call: TRBV12-3/TRBV12-4
cdr3_aa: CASRGTGDTQYF
cdr3_nt: TGTGCCAGCAGGGGAACCGGGGATACGCAGTATTTT

d_call: .
clone_size: many
j_call: TRBJ2-1
v_call: TRBV20-1
cdr3_aa: CSAREHINEQFF
cdr3_nt: TGCAGTGCTAGGGAGCACATTAATGAGCAGTTCTTC

d_call: .
clone_size: .
j_call: TRBJ1-4
v_call: TRBV18
cdr3_aa: CASSPLWGAREKLFF
cdr3_nt: TGTGCCAGCTCACCACTTTGGGGGGCGCGCGAAAAACTGTTTTTT

d_call: .
clone_size: many
j_call: TRBJ1-2
v_call: TRBV7-6
cdr3_aa: CASRRRGGHGYTF
cdr3_nt: TGTGCCAGCAGAAGACGGGGAGGACATGGCTACACCTTC

d_call: .
clone_size: many
j_call: TRBJ2-1
v_call: TRBV4-2
cdr3_aa: CASSQVQGSDEQFF
cdr3_nt: TGTGCCAGCAGCCAAGTGCAGGGGAGCGATGAGCAGTTCTTC

d_call: .
clone_size: many
j_call: TRBJ1-3
v_call: TRBV12-3/TRBV12-4
cdr3_aa: CASKSGRVGNTIYF
cdr3_nt: TGTGCCAGCAAGTCGGGCAGAGTTGGAAACACCATATATTTT

d_call: .
clone_size: many
j_call: TRBJ1-1
v_call: TRBV5-1
cdr3_aa: CASSLNRVGDTEAFF
cdr3_nt: TGCGCCAGCAGCTTAAACAGGGTCGGGGACACTGAAGCTTTCTTT

d_call: .
clone_size: many
j_call: TRBJ2-7
v_call: TRBV5-5
cdr3_aa: CASSPPPGALRYEQYF
cdr3_nt: TGTGCCAGCAGCCCCCCTCCAGGGGCCCTAAGATACGAGCAGTACTTC

d_call: TRBD2
clone_size: many
j_call: TRBJ2-1
v_call: TRBV2
cdr3_aa: CASRLAGANEQFF
cdr3_nt: TGTGCCAGCCGGCTAGCGGGAGCCAATGAGCAGTTCTTC

d_call: TRBD1
clone_size: .
j_call: TRBJ2-4
v_call: TRBV30
cdr3_aa: CAWSEQGWNIQYF
cdr3_nt: TGTGCCTGGAGTGAACAGGGGTGGAACATTCAGTACTTC

d_call: TRBD1
clone_size: many
j_call: TRBJ2-7
v_call: TRBV9
cdr3_aa: CASSGTGRKDEQYF
cdr3_nt: TGTGCCAGCAGCGGGACAGGGCGGAAAGACGAGCAGTACTTC

d_call: .
clone_size: few
j_call: TRBJ2-3
v_call: TRBV11-2
cdr3_aa: CASSLAPPDTQYF
cdr3_nt: TGTGCCAGCAGCTTAGCCCCCCCAGATACGCAGTATTTT

d_call: .
clone_size: .
j_call: TRBJ2-1
v_call: TRBV18
cdr3_aa: CASSRGFAGSSYNEQFF
cdr3_nt: TGTGCCAGCTCCCGAGGATTCGCCGGGAGCTCCTACAATGAGCAGTTCTTC

d_call: TRBD2
clone_size: few
j_call: TRBJ2-1
v_call: TRBV12-3/TRBV12-4
cdr3_aa: CASSLSGGSNEQFF
cdr3_nt: TGTGCCAGCAGTTTAAGCGGGGGAAGCAATGAGCAGTTCTTC